The source of this T cell receptor beta chain is a study of cytomegalovirus exposure and HLA in healthy donors. The PCR contained 60 Vbeta and 13 Jbeta primers. Sequencing was performed with immunoSEQ multiplex PCR; in TCRdb, only in-frame clones are kept and a portion is missing. Found here are about 160,000 clones, over 75% of them singletons; the top ten hold about 0.93%. Looked up from germline, CDR1 is SGHTS and CDR2 is YDEGEE. The V gene lost 4 bases and the J gene lost 3 bases, with 13 bases spanning the gap. The CDR3 runs to 14 residues. The TCR originated in a woman between 50 and 59 years old in good health and CMV-seropositive. The V and J genes are TRBV5-8 and TRBJ1-1; tentative D call: TRBD1 (6 bases). The sequenced material came from PBMCs. In nucleotides, the CDR3 is TGTGCCAGCAGCCCAGGGGATCTGTACACTGAAGCTTTCTTT. Protein product: CASSPGDLYTEAFF.